This is a list of T cell receptor beta chains from one sample in a study of blood T cells in healthy people across ages. TCRdb re-called the 5' RACE reads with MiXCR, one entry per CDR3 protein. The sample lists 550,000 to 600,000 distinct CDR3 sequences; 25% to 30% were seen once. The specimen sequenced was blood. Receptors originate from a woman aged 70-85 years in good health. Each CDR3 is given with its conserved first and last residue. A D gene is named only where the DNA matches it firmly. The size of a clone is reported for some rows only, either as once, few or many, or as a class for expanded clones.

J gene	D gene	clone size	V gene	CDR3 protein	CDR3 DNA
TRBJ2-2	TRBD1	NA	TRBV28	CASSFPTGGTGELFF	TGTGCCAGCAGTTTTCCGACAGGGGGTACCGGGGAGCTGTTTTTT
TRBJ1-2	NA	few	TRBV6-2/TRBV6-3	CASSPSLGYGYTF	TGTGCCAGCAGTCCCTCGCTAGGCTATGGCTACACCTTC
TRBJ1-6	NA	few	TRBV5-1	CASSLGQLKPLHF	TGCGCCAGCAGCTTGGGACAGCTGAAACCCCTCCACTTT
TRBJ2-5	NA	many	TRBV9	CASSPPVRGGGETQYF	TGTGCCAGCAGCCCACCCGTGAGGGGTGGAGGAGAGACCCAGTACTTC
TRBJ2-5	NA	few	TRBV7-6	CASSLRLLARAGRETQYF	TGTGCCAGCAGCCTACGTTTGTTAGCCAGGGCGGGCAGAGAGACCCAGTACTTC
TRBJ1-2	NA	NA	TRBV20-1	CSASWTGGGYTF	TGCAGTGCTAGCTGGACCGGTGGTGGCTACACCTTC
TRBJ2-2	TRBD1	NA	TRBV7-2	CASSRDRGGTGELFF	TGTGCCAGCAGCCGGGACAGGGGTGGAACCGGGGAGCTGTTTTTT
TRBJ2-7	TRBD1	NA	TRBV6-2/TRBV6-3	CASTTGGRDAYEQYF	TGTGCCAGCACCACAGGGGGCAGGGATGCCTACGAGCAGTACTTC
TRBJ1-3	NA	NA	TRBV5-1	CASSQTPGSGNTIYF	TGCGCCAGCAGCCAGACGCCAGGGTCTGGAAACACCATATATTTT
TRBJ2-7	TRBD2	NA	TRBV30	CAWGSGGASEQYF	TGTGCCTGGGGAAGCGGGGGGGCATCCGAGCAGTACTTC
TRBJ2-7	NA	few	TRBV27	CASSLSWLGSYEQYF	TGTGCCAGCAGTTTATCGTGGCTAGGCTCCTACGAGCAGTACTTC
TRBJ2-7	TRBD1	NA	TRBV7-9	CASSNPDRDDYEQYF	TGTGCCAGCAGTAATCCGGACAGGGACGACTACGAGCAGTACTTC
TRBJ2-5	TRBD1	many	TRBV2	CASRGTGSTQYF	TGTGCCAGCAGGGGGACAGGATCGACCCAGTACTTC
TRBJ2-2	NA	few	TRBV13	CASSFGSEGGELFF	TGTGCCAGCAGCTTCGGTAGCGAAGGCGGGGAGCTGTTTTTT
TRBJ2-2	TRBD1	many	TRBV3-1	CASSYRGTGELFF	TGTGCCAGCAGCTACAGGGGCACCGGGGAGCTGTTTTTT
TRBJ1-1	NA	NA	TRBV12-3/TRBV12-4	CASSLWGRENTEAFF	TGTGCCAGCAGTTTATGGGGGCGGGAGAACACTGAAGCTTTCTTT
TRBJ2-3	NA	NA	TRBV5-1	CASRKSVAASTDTQYF	TGCGCCAGCAGAAAAAGCGTCGCGGCCAGCACAGATACGCAGTATTTT
TRBJ2-3	NA	few	TRBV7-3	CASSRTLSTDTQYF	TGTGCCAGCAGCAGGACTCTGAGCACAGATACGCAGTATTTT
TRBJ2-2	NA	NA	TRBV12-3/TRBV12-4	CASSSYPGELFF	TGTGCCAGCAGTTCTTACCCCGGGGAGCTGTTTTTT
TRBJ1-3	NA	NA	TRBV3-1	CASSQRGTLHSGNTIYF	TGTGCCAGCAGCCAACGTGGGACACTTCACTCTGGAAACACCATATATTTT
TRBJ2-7	NA	NA	TRBV9	CASSIGDEQYF	TGTGCCAGCAGCATTGGTGACGAGCAGTACTTC
TRBJ2-5	NA	NA	TRBV5-1	CATAPQGNQETQYF	TGCGCCACCGCCCCCCAAGGAAACCAAGAGACCCAGTACTTC
TRBJ1-5	NA	NA	TRBV6-2/TRBV6-3	CASSYPLRRGNQPQHF	TGTGCCAGCAGTTACCCCCTTCGTCGCGGCAATCAGCCCCAGCATTTT
TRBJ1-6	NA	NA	TRBV4-1	CASSQAKGGLSPLHF	TGCGCCAGCAGCCAAGCAAAAGGGGGGCTCTCACCCCTCCACTTT